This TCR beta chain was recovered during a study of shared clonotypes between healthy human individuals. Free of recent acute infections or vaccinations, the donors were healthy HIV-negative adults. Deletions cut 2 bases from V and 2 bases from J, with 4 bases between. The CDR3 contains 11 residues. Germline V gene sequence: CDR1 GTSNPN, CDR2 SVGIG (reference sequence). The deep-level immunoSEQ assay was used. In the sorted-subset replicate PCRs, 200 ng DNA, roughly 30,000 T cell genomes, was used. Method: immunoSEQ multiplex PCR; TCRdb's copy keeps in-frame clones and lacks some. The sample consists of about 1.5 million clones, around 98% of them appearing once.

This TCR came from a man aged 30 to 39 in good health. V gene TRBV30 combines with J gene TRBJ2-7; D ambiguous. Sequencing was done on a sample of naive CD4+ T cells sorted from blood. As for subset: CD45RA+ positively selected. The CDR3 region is CAWSLAYEQYF. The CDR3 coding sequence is TGTGCCTGGAGTTTGGCCTACGAGCAGTACTTC.